What follows are 14 T cell receptor beta chains derived from one specimen sequenced in a study. In TCRdb, the 5' RACE reads were re-called with MiXCR into one record per CDR3 protein. Among several thousand distinct CDR3 sequences listed, roughly 31% were seen once. Input material: memory CD4+ T cells sorted from a lymph node. This sample's subset: memory CD4+ T cells, CD4+CD45RO+CD25-. These receptors were taken from a female donor with breast cancer.

This clonotype was picked up many times. The chain uses TRBV5-1 and TRBJ1-2; TRBD1 agrees at 7 bases. The CDR3 length is 15 residues. The germline gives CDR1 SGHRS, CDR2 YFSETQ. V was clipped by 3 bases and J by 8 bases; unmatched bases: 13. The CDR3 coding sequence is TGCGCCAGCAGCTCGGATGGGACAGACCCGCGCGGCTACACCTTC. Its translation: CASSSDGTDPRGYTF.

V gene TRBV18 combines with J gene TRBJ2-7, with D perhaps TRBD2 (6 bases). V lost 3 bases and J 3 bases, leaving 15 bases between the germline ends. This CDR3 comprises 15 residues. CDR1 and CDR2 (germline): KGHSH, LQKENI. CDR3 region: CASSPLGGTYYEQYF. The CDR3 nucleotides read TGTGCCAGCTCACCCCTGGGGGGTACATACTACGAGCAGTACTTC.

The genes are TRBV7-3 and TRBJ1-5; unclear D gene. V was pared by 1 base and J by 6 bases, with 7 bases between. The CDR3 runs 13 residues. Germline-derived CDR1 and CDR2 are SGHTA and FQGTGA. CDR3 amino acids: CASSLNEGQPQHF. The CDR3, as DNA: TGTGCCAGCAGCTTAAATGAGGGTCAGCCCCAGCATTTT.

This clonotype was seen only a few times. J is TRBJ1-2 and V is TRBV20-1, with a tentative D call TRBD1 (6 bases). The V gene's germline CDR1 is DFQATT and CDR2 SNEGSKA (reference sequence). This CDR3 has 13 residues. The CDR3 spells CRTDNREGYGYTF. Written as DNA, the CDR3 is TGCAGGACAGACAACAGGGAGGGCTATGGCTACACCTTC.

Of note for this clonotype: Here the CDR3 omits its conserved ending phenylalanine or tryptophan, so a read error is the likely source. This rearrangement joins TRBV9 to TRBJ2-5, with 7 bases that match TRBD2. V trimming: 4 bases; J trimming: 2 bases; junction bases outside the gene matches: 8. From germline, CDR1 is SGDLS and CDR2 YYNGEE. CDR3 size: 15 residues. The CDR3 is CASSPTTSSQETQYY. Written as DNA, the CDR3 is TGTGCCAGCAGCCCTACGACTAGCAGTCAAGAGACCCAGTACTAC.

There are many counts of this clonotype. The chain employs TRBV5-4 and TRBJ2-3, with a weak D call TRBD1 (6 bases). The DNA end is a closer match to TRBJ1-5, so the J assignment may be wrong. CDR1 SGHNT and CDR2 YYREEE come from the germline V gene (reference sequence). The CDR3 covers 21 residues. The CDR3 coding sequence is TGTGCCAGCAGCTTGTCACCCCCGACTAGCGGGAGGGGGGGTGACACAGATACGCAGCATTTT. Protein product: CASSLSPPTSGRGGDTDTQHF.

In this sample, this clonotype turned up many times. The gene calls are TRBV30 and TRBJ2-3, with D maybe TRBD2 (5 bases). With 2 bases removed from V and 4 bases from J, the gap between germline ends came to 7 bases. CDR1 is GTSNPN, CDR2 SVGIG, per germline (reference sequence). CDR3 length equals 12 residues. DNA of the CDR3: TGTGCCTGGAGTCGAGGGTCAGATACGCAGTATTTT. Its translation: CAWSRGSDTQYF.

This clonotype showed up many times. A much larger clone is a single base away; this may be a read error. The rearrangement links TRBV3-1 to TRBJ2-3; 8 nucleotides agree with TRBD1. From germline, CDR1 is LGHDT and CDR2 YNNKEL (reference sequence). There are 12 residues in the CDR3. V dropped 6 bases and J dropped 6; count of bases not matched to a gene: 2. CDR3 sequence (DNA): TGTGCCAGCAGACAGGGGGGTGATACGCAGTATTTT. This translates into CASRQGGDTQYF.

In its sample, this clonotype ranks as medium-sized (0.01 to 0.1%). V and J are TRBV30 and TRBJ1-2; the match to TRBD1 covers 7 bases. The germline V gene encodes CDR1 GTSNPN and CDR2 SVGIG (reference sequence). The V segment lost 0 bases and the J segment 4 bases; nucleotides outside the gene matches: 2. The CDR3 totals 13 residues. In DNA form, the CDR3 reads TGTGCCTGGAGTGTTGACAGGGCCTATGGCTACACCTTC. Amino acids: CAWSVDRAYGYTF.

This clonotype was seen only a few times. The V and J genes are TRBV20-1 and TRBJ2-5, with D tentatively TRBD1 (6 bases). The CDR3 has 13 residues. Germline CDR1 reads DFQATT; CDR2 reads SNEGSKA (reference sequence). Trimming removed 1 base from V and 3 bases from J, with 9 bases in between. The CDR3 DNA reads TGCAGTGCTAGAGTCCCAGGGGAAGAGACCCAGTACTTC. Amino acids: CSARVPGEETQYF.

The rearrangement uses TRBV7-6 and TRBJ2-3; possible D gene TRBD1, 6 bases. CDR3 length equals 15 residues. CDR1 SGHVS and CDR2 FNYEAQ come from the germline V gene. Trimming stripped 8 bases from V and 4 bases from J, with 19 bases between. CDR3 DNA sequence: TGTGCCAGCGTACCCGACAGGTTTATGGCAGATACGCAGTATTTT. As protein: CASVPDRFMADTQYF.

This clonotype has ten or more counts. The chain uses TRBV7-9 and TRBJ2-7; 8 bases agree with TRBD1. After removal of 5 bases from V and 3 bases from J, the junction contained 9 bases not matched to a gene. The length of the CDR3 is 15 residues. The germline gives CDR1 SEHNR, CDR2 FQNEAQ (reference sequence). In DNA, the CDR3 is TGTGCCAGCAGCAAATGGACAGGGATGAACTACGAGCAGTACTTC. It specifies CASSKWTGMNYEQYF.

By proportion, this clonotype is large. J is TRBJ2-5 and V is TRBV5-1; D is uncertain. Germline V gene sequence: CDR1 SGHRS, CDR2 YFSETQ. The V end lost 0 bases, the J end lost 2 bases, and 5 bases lay between the germline ends. The CDR3 consists of 13 residues. The CDR3 reads CASSLGYQETQYF. The DNA of the CDR3 is TGCGCCAGCAGCTTGGGGTATCAAGAGACCCAGTACTTC.

On this clonotype itself: This may be a read error: a much more frequent sequence differs by one nucleotide. The chain has TRBV29-1 and TRBJ1-1; no clear D gene. The CDR3 has 11 amino acids. Deletions cut 7 bases from V and 6 bases from J, with 12 bases between. Germline V CDR1 and CDR2: SQVTM, ANQGSEA. The CDR3 spells CSASVGPEAFF. For the CDR3, the DNA is TGCAGCGCTTCGGTCGGTCCTGAAGCTTTCTTT.